This T cell receptor beta chain appears in the sequencing data of a study of T cells after yellow fever vaccination. This clonotype was recorded a few times. One end of the junction varies from germline; a read error may be responsible. TCRdb processed the 5' RACE reads anew with MiXCR; each CDR3 protein has one entry. The sample consists of around 310,000 distinct CDR3 sequences, 4% of them appearing once. Germline V lookup: CDR1 SGDLS, CDR2 YYNGEE. CDR3 size: 13 residues. The sequencing used PBMCs, collected 5 days after the yellow fever booster vaccination. V gene TRBV9 combines with J gene TRBJ2-4; tentative D call: TRBD2 (5 bases). This TCR derives from a man in his late teens or twenties who received the YFV17D yellow fever vaccine. This chain's CDR3 is CASSSLAQNIQYF. The CDR3 nucleotides read TGTGCCAGCAGTAGCCTAGCCCAAAACATTCAGTACTTC.